This T cell receptor (beta chain) is from a study of Graves' ophthalmopathy and Graves' hyperthyroidism (dated by TCRdb to the late 2010s). With regard to the full study: Peripheral blood was collected before any treatment was given, at the time of initial diagnosis. The approximately 100 discovery patients were divided at random into training and test sets in a 7:3 ratio. In total, 135 blood samples were TCR-sequenced: approximately 42 ophthalmopathy, some 75 hyperthyroidism and approximately 17 hyperthyroidism-to-ophthalmopathy patients. The independent validation cohort included under 20 hyperthyroidism patients plus 17 patients who later progressed from hyperthyroidism to ophthalmopathy. TCR beta repertoire signatures were used to distinguish Graves' ophthalmopathy from Graves' hyperthyroidism and to predict progression to ophthalmopathy. Following sample collection, hyperthyroidism patients were given methimazole at a starting dose of 30 mg daily, and ophthalmopathy patients were given high-dose intravenous methylprednisolone. In about six hyperthyroidism patients, the T-cell repertoire of thyroid tissue was compared with the T-cell repertoire of blood. To explore V-J signatures distinguishing ophthalmopathy from hyperthyroidism, a discovery set of approximately 100 patients (around 42 ophthalmopathy, some 57 stable hyperthyroidism) was enrolled.

Here is what the overall study found, with its caveats: Most expanded thyroid clonotypes with frequency above 0.001 were also detected in blood, suggesting blood repertoires may reflect the thyroid immune response. In cross-validation, the 13-signature model distinguished ophthalmopathy from stable hyperthyroidism with around 86% sensitivity and about 81% specificity, while in the test set the corresponding values were about 79% and 69%. In validation, the model predicted ophthalmopathy progression with about 71% sensitivity and approximately 75% specificity; some 13 predicted patients were CT-confirmed with GO in a median of around 6 months. No statistical method was used to predetermine the sample size, and group allocation was not hidden from the investigators.

Ophthalmopathy patients were characterized by moderately to severely active disease, a Clinical Activity Score of at least 3, a NOSPECS grade of at least 4, and a disease duration under 3 months. Patients were excluded if they had other autoimmune diseases, uncontrolled infections, pregnancy or lactation. Clinical symptoms, serum thyroxine, TRAb, thyroid ultrasound and orbital computed tomography formed the basis of the diagnosis. Using Ficoll-Paque density gradient centrifugation, PBMCs were isolated from 9.5 to 10 ml of fresh peripheral blood. Total RNA was extracted with Trizol reagent and quality-checked on an Agilent 2100 Bioanalyzer. V gives up 4 bases and J gives up 2 bases, and the segment between their germline ends measures 9 bases. Sequences GTSNPN (CDR1) and SVGIG (CDR2) are obtained from the germline V gene (reference sequence). From its cysteine to its phenylalanine, the CDR3 spans 13 amino acids. Solely the CDR3 DNA is kept, with 39 bases framed from the first base.

For repertoire sequencing, the TCR beta CDR3 regions were amplified from RNA transcripts. HTBI primers and the Qiagen OneStep RT-PCR kit were used in a first-round RT-PCR, which was followed by a second-round multiplex PCR, size selection and purification. The libraries underwent paired-end sequencing with 100 bp reads on an Illumina HiSeq2000. The authors' analysis ran thus. Reads were processed with SOAPnuke, discarding reads with adapters, uncalled bases, mean Phred below 15, or no exact constant-primer or identifier match. COPE v1.2.5 was used to merge the high-quality paired reads. Each unique nucleotide sequence was treated as a clonotype, and MiTCR v1.1 was used to align the clonotypes to the IMGT TRB V, D and J references. The analysis was limited to V-J combinations with a frequency above 0.0001, which together covered about 99% of the repertoires. For each V-J combination, a TCR clonal expansion and chaos score was defined as F50 clonal expansion divided by the chaos observed in the TCRdist matrix. Features were reduced by Welch's t-statistics and random forest to about a dozen V-J combinations, which fed a naive Bayes classifier. Thyroid-blood repertoire similarity was quantified with the Morisita-Horn index. TCRdb cleaned the public reads at Q25 with fastp, built clones with MiXCR and kept in-frame beta chains. For every CDR3 protein sequence, its rows merge into one entry that carries the most common genes and DNA. None of the V and J calls come from the authors' own analysis; TCRdb made them. Counted in this sample were fewer than 400,000 distinct CDR3 sequences; around 18% of them appeared once. The top ten clonotypes cover 1.5% to 2% of the sample.

This clonotype was detected a few times. No antigen is known for it. Base qualities are not at hand, and no much larger clone is one base apart. Sequences were obtained from peripheral blood. The V and J genes are TRBV30 and TRBJ1-5; a tentative D call is TRBD1 (6 bases match). The sequence was obtained from a woman between 18 and 30 years old with Graves' ophthalmopathy. Donor details come from another sample of the same person, matched by shared clones. The CDR3 sequence is CAWNREGNQPQHF. The sequence in DNA is TGTGCCTGGAACAGGGAAGGCAATCAGCCCCAGCATTTT.